Described below is a single TCR beta chain sequence and its context. This sample stems from a study of blood T cell repertoires in COVID-19. Overall study: Whether acute or convalescent, the COVID-19 samples came from the United States, Italy and Spain. T cells, B-cell-depleted T cells, or PBMCs provided the cDNA or gDNA that served as material.

In the authors' methods: Estimates of nucleated cell counts were drawn from the amplification of reference gene primers. Repertoires were generated with immunoSEQ multiplex PCR, while TCRdb's copy carries only in-frame clones and drops some. V and J calls and clone size are copied from that table; D and trimming were computed from the DNA. The sample includes 160,000 or so clones, 87% of them seen just once. Sequencing was performed on peripheral blood. This receptor was obtained from a woman aged 55-69 years who had recovered from COVID-19.

CDR3 DNA sequence: TGTGCCAGCTCCGGACTTCCGAACACTGAAGCTTTCTTT. Amino acids: CASSGLPNTEAFF. This chain links TRBV6-4 with TRBJ1-1; D unclear. V was pared by 8 bases and J by 1 base, with 11 bases between. In germline, CDR1 is MRHNA, CDR2 SNTAGT. This CDR3 is built from 13 residues.